Listed below are T cell receptor beta chains from one sample, sequenced in a study of cytomegalovirus exposure and HLA in healthy donors. Here immunoSEQ multiplex PCR was the method, and the copy in TCRdb shows in-frame clones only, minus some. The table shows 98,000 or so clones, with around 10% occurring only once. Sequenced: PBMCs. Every receptor here comes from a man aged 40-50 years in good health and CMV-seropositive. Both conserved end residues are part of each CDR3. The D gene is left open where the match is weak. Clone size is given for some rows only: seen once, a few or many times, or a class if the clone is expanded.

J gene,clone size,V gene,D gene,CDR3 protein,CDR3 DNA
TRBJ1-1,many,TRBV29-1,NA,CSVSGWGTEAFF,TGCAGCGTTTCAGGGTGGGGCACTGAAGCTTTCTTT
TRBJ1-4,few,TRBV11-2,NA,CASSLEGPNEKLFF,TGTGCCAGCAGCCTGGAGGGTCCCAATGAAAAACTGTTTTTT
TRBJ2-2,few,TRBV7-9,TRBD2,CASSLPTSGTNTGELFF,TGTGCCAGCAGCTTACCAACTAGCGGGACGAACACCGGGGAGCTGTTTTTT
TRBJ2-3,NA,TRBV28,TRBD2,CASSYPPGLVDTQYF,TGTGCCAGCAGCTACCCTCCGGGACTAGTGGATACGCAGTATTTT
TRBJ2-7,NA,TRBV10-3,NA,CAISESGQGSPEQYF,TGTGCCATCAGTGAGTCGGGGCAGGGAAGTCCCGAGCAGTACTTC
TRBJ2-7,few,TRBV28,NA,CASRAEGFYEQYF,TGTGCCAGCAGGGCCGAGGGCTTCTACGAGCAGTACTTC
TRBJ2-6,few,TRBV13,TRBD1,CASSLGDRVSGANVLTF,TGTGCCAGCAGCTTAGGGGACAGGGTATCTGGGGCCAACGTCCTGACTTTC
TRBJ2-1,NA,TRBV7-9,NA,CASSPWTDQDEQFF,TGTGCCAGCAGCCCGTGGACTGACCAAGATGAGCAGTTCTTC
TRBJ1-5,NA,TRBV7-2,NA,CASSSYGDMRQPQHF,TGTGCCAGCAGCTCCTACGGGGACATGAGGCAGCCCCAGCATTTT
TRBJ1-5,few,TRBV4-1,TRBD1,CASSQEQGAYQPQHF,TGCGCCAGCAGCCAAGAACAGGGGGCTTACCAGCCCCAGCATTTT
TRBJ1-1,few,TRBV30,TRBD1,CAWEGGQAEAFF,TGTGCCTGGGAAGGGGGCCAGGCTGAAGCTTTCTTT
TRBJ1-2,few,TRBV9,TRBD1,CASSVVDRDSYGYTF,TGTGCCAGCAGCGTAGTGGACAGGGACTCCTATGGCTACACCTTC
TRBJ2-7,few,TRBV2,NA,CARSQTGVSYEQYF,TGTGCCAGATCTCAAACCGGGGTCAGCTACGAGCAGTACTTC
TRBJ2-1,NA,TRBV7-6,TRBD1,CASSFRDSSYNEQFF,TGTGCCAGCAGCTTCCGGGACAGCTCCTACAATGAGCAGTTCTTC
TRBJ1-2,NA,TRBV6-5,TRBD1,CASSYGRGYGYTF,TGTGCCAGCAGTTACGGCAGGGGGTACGGCTACACCTTC